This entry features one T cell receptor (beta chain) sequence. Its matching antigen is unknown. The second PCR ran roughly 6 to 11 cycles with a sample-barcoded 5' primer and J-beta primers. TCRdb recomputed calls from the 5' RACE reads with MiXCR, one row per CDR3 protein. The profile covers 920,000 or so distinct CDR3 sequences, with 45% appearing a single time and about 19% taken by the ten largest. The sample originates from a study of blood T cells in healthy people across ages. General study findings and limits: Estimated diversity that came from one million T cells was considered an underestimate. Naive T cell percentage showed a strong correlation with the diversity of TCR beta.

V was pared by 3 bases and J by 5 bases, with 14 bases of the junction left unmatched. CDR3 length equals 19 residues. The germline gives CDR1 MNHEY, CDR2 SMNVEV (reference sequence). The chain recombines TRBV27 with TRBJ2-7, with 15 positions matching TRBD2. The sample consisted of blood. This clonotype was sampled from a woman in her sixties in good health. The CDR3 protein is CASSLRRVGGLAGGNEQYF. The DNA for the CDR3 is TGTGCCAGCAGTTTGAGGAGGGTGGGGGGACTAGCGGGAGGTAACGAGCAGTACTTC.